This TCR beta chain was retrieved from a study of T cell repertoires in cytomegalovirus infection. Background on the study: It was recently identified HLA-C-restricted and well-studied HLA-B-restricted CMV epitopes that the study used. CMV infection and matching HLA type were both indicated by public TCR beta signatures.

This CDR3 is 16 amino acids long. Germline V lookup: CDR1 ENHRY, CDR2 SYGVKD. V was clipped by 7 bases and J by 2 bases, with 18 bases between them. This clonotype occurred a few times. The target antigen is unknown. TCRdb ran MiXCR on the reads and lists one entry per CDR3 protein. The sample contains hundreds of thousands of distinct CDR3 sequences, approximately 31% of which appear only once. J is TRBJ1-3 and V is TRBV10-3; maybe TRBD1 (6 bases). This sample comprised cultured CD8+ T cells from PBMCs, obtained from culture after CMV antigen stimulation. This sequence was found in a human donor in good health (CMV status not recorded). Some clones in this sample may be carry-over from other donors' samples. The DNA of the CDR3 is TGTGCCATCAAATCCCATATCTCAGGGGCTGGAAACACCATATATTTT. Protein sequence: CAIKSHISGAGNTIYF.